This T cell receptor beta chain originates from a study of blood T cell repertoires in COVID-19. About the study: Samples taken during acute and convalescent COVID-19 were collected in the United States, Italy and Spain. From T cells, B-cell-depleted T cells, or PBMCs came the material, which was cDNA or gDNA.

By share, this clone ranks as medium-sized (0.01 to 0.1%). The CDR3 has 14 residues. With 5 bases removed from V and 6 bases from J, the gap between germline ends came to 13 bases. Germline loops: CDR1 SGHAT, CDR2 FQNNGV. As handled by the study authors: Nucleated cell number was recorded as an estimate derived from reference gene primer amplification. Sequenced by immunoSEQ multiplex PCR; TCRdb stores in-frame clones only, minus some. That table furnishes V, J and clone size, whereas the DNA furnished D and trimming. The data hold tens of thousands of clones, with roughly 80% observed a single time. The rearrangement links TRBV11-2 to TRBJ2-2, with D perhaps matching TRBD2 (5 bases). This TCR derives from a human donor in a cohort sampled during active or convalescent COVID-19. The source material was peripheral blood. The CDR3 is CASSGPRGPGELFF. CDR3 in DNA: TGTGCCAGCAGCGGCCCCCGGGGTCCCGGGGAGCTGTTTTTT.